Listed below are T cell receptor beta chains from one sample, sequenced in a study of monozygotic twins with inflammatory bowel disease. Following a re-call of the 5' RACE reads, TCRdb has one entry per CDR3 protein and lacks DNA. The sample's table shows approximately 420,000 distinct CDR3 sequences. Sequenced sample: blood. Source of these receptors: a human donor with ulcerative colitis or Crohn's disease, or a healthy co-twin of an affected twin (not recorded which). CDR3s include the opening cysteine and the closing phenylalanine or tryptophan.

j_call v_call cdr3_length cdr3_aa
TRBJ2-1 TRBV19 16 CASSVVGKGPYNEQFF
TRBJ1-1 TRBV28 12 CASHTANTEAFF
TRBJ2-7 TRBV28 14 CASNFGQGFYEQYF
TRBJ1-5 TRBV20-1 13 CSAARVFDQPQHF
TRBJ2-1 TRBV3-1 16 CASSPLGGGAYNEQFF
TRBJ1-1 TRBV20-1 15 CSARLSRAGNTEAFF
TRBJ1-5 TRBV7-8 13 CASSPAKNQPQHF
TRBJ1-1 TRBV20-1 15 CSAYGQGRWNTEAFF
TRBJ1-4 TRBV19 15 CASSTTVPPYEKLFF
TRBJ2-1 TRBV27 14 CASSLTAMFEVQFF
TRBJ2-7 TRBV20-1 13 CSALLPGVYEQYF
TRBJ2-7 TRBV12-3/TRBV12-4 13 CASSLVQGYEQYF
TRBJ2-7 TRBV29-1 14 CSVYIGQGPYEQYF
TRBJ1-2 TRBV30 14 CAWSLRTGDGGYTF
TRBJ1-4 TRBV4-1 12 CASMGAWEKLFF
TRBJ2-7 TRBV9 16 CASRGTSGRSSYEQYF
TRBJ2-3 TRBV3-1 14 CASSQMSGGRTQYF
TRBJ2-7 TRBV6-1 14 CASSLPGRPNEQYF
TRBJ2-5 TRBV15 15 CATSRDERGEETQYF
TRBJ2-5 TRBV6-1 13 CASDRVGEETQYF
TRBJ1-1 TRBV30 12 CAWSLGDTEAFF
TRBJ2-5 TRBV29-1 15 CSVPRDRGAQETQYF
TRBJ2-7 TRBV20-1 13 CSARTSLGYEQYF
TRBJ1-1 TRBV7-9 13 CASCRVMNTEAFF
TRBJ1-1 TRBV11-2 16 CASSPGWSQGRTEAFF
TRBJ2-1 TRBV7-2 15 CASSRPSRAYNEQFF
TRBJ2-1 TRBV24-1 14 CATSDLQGLSEQFF
TRBJ2-5 TRBV14 13 CASSLFKTGTQYF
TRBJ1-5 TRBV27 15 CASSPSGTGNQPQHF
TRBJ1-5 TRBV27 15 CASVPQGDDNQPQHF
TRBJ2-1 TRBV4-2 16 CASSPATSSSYNEQFF
TRBJ2-1 TRBV5-6 13 CASSLTGPNEQFF
TRBJ2-2 TRBV29-1 13 CSVDQGNTGELFF
TRBJ2-2 TRBV4-2 17 CASSQDWLAANTGELFF
TRBJ2-1 TRBV5-6 19 CASSRPTRGTSGIINEQFF